The present entry profiles one TCR beta chain with its context. The data are from a study of blood T cell repertoires in COVID-19. This table comes from immunoSEQ multiplex PCR, and its TCRdb copy is limited to in-frame clones, with some not included. The table lists a few hundred thousand clones, around 81% of them singletons. Per the germline V gene, CDR1 is SGHRS and CDR2 is YFSETQ. Between the trimmed V and J ends, which lost 4 bases and 3 bases, there was a span of 10 bases. The CDR3 consists of 13 residues. Source material: PBMCs or T cells enriched from blood (not recorded which). The TCR originated in a middle-aged man who had recovered from COVID-19. J is TRBJ1-1 and V is TRBV5-1; D is perhaps TRBD1 (5 bases). In DNA, the CDR3 is TGCGCCAGCAGCCCCCAACAGGACACTGAAGCTTTCTTT. Its protein product is CASSPQQDTEAFF.